The 15 T cell receptor beta chains given below trace back to one sample, sequenced in a study of response to subunit inactivated influenza vaccine. TCRdb fed the RT-PCR reads into MiXCR, producing one record per CDR3 protein. The table records hundreds of thousands of distinct CDR3 sequences, 10% to 15% of them present only once. The sequences come from PBMCs from blood, collected on the day of vaccination. These receptors all stem from a man in his fifties or sixties who received an inactivated influenza vaccine.

The gene calls are TRBV7-9 and TRBJ2-1, with D perhaps TRBD1 or TRBD2 (6 bases each). The length of the CDR3 is 13 residues. Per germline, CDR1 SEHNR and CDR2 FQNEAQ (reference sequence). V lost 4 bases and J lost 10, with 14 bases in between. The CDR3 DNA sequence: TGTGCCAGCAGCTCAAACAGGGAGGACGAGCAGTTCTTC. Amino acid sequence: CASSSNREDEQFF.

This chain connects TRBV20-1 to TRBJ1-4; 8 bases line up with TRBD1. The CDR3 length is 16 residues. Trimming at V came to 0 bases and at J to 8 bases, leaving 11 bases not matched to a gene. Germline loops: CDR1 DFQATT, CDR2 SNEGSKA (reference sequence). The DNA of the CDR3 is TGCAGTGCTAGAGATACAAGGACAGGGATCGGGGAAAAACTGTTTTTT. Translated: CSARDTRTGIGEKLFF.

This clonotype was seen many times. The rearrangement joins TRBV30 to TRBJ2-6; D is unresolved. The CDR3 is 12 residues long. Trimming left V 5 bases short and J 6 bases short, with 8 bases between. The germline gives CDR1 GTSNPN, CDR2 SVGIG (reference sequence). This chain's CDR3 is CAWSIKANVLTF. Here the CDR3 DNA reads TGTGCCTGGTCCATTAAGGCCAACGTCCTGACTTTC.

The table lists this clonotype with many counts. The chain carries TRBV28 and TRBJ2-7; D is uncertain. Trimming cost V 6 bases and J 1 base, with 13 bases left between them. CDR1 and CDR2 (germline): MDHEN, SYDVKM. CDR3 size: 14 residues. In DNA, the CDR3 is TGTGCCAGCAGCCCTAAACTGAGTTCCTACGAGCAGTACTTC. Its protein product is CASSPKLSSYEQYF.

The CDR3 spells CASSLGLAGGPSNEQFF. In DNA, the CDR3 is TGTGCCAGCAGCTTAGGACTAGCGGGGGGGCCGTCCAATGAGCAGTTCTTC. The genes are TRBV7-2 and TRBJ2-1; 14 nucleotides align to TRBD2. J was trimmed by 6 bases and V by 1 base; bases with no gene match: 5. The CDR3 sequence is 17 residues long. Germline assignment: CDR1 SGHTA and CDR2 FQGNSA.

The CDR3 DNA reads as TGTGCCAGCAGCCAAGTAGCGGGGGGGCTCCCAGATACGCAGTATTTT. As protein: CASSQVAGGLPDTQYF. V is TRBV7-8 and J is TRBJ2-3; 11 bases map to TRBD2. The CDR3 is made up of 16 amino acids. Germline V gene sequence: CDR1 SGHVS, CDR2 FQNEAQ. The J segment lost 4 bases and the V segment lost 5 bases, leaving 8 bases of the junction unmatched.

J is TRBJ1-2 and V is TRBV6-1; D remains ambiguous. The germline CDR1 and CDR2 sequences are MNHNS and SASEGT. V gave up 1 base and J gave up 2 bases, with 14 bases separating them. This CDR3 has 16 amino acids. The CDR3: CASSEVAGLGNYGYTF. Written as DNA, the CDR3 is TGTGCCAGCAGTGAAGTGGCTGGATTAGGGAACTATGGCTACACCTTC.

This clonotype came up many times. CDR3 sequence reads: CSVLAKASPTGELFF. CDR3 nucleotides: TGCAGCGTTCTCGCAAAGGCTAGCCCCACCGGGGAGCTGTTTTTT. This chain connects TRBV29-1 to TRBJ2-2; D possibly corresponds to TRBD2 (5 bases). The V and J ends lost 5 bases and 4 bases respectively, with 17 bases between them. The length of the CDR3 is 15 residues. In germline, CDR1 is SQVTM, CDR2 ANQGSEA.

This clonotype was seen only a few times. J is TRBJ2-2 and V is TRBV10-3; 8 positions match TRBD2. CDR1 ENHRY and CDR2 SYGVKD come from the germline V gene. The CDR3 has 15 amino acids. V shed 6 bases, J shed 6 bases, and the junction held 9 bases outside the gene matches. The CDR3 reads CAISDPGLVAGELFF. CDR3 DNA sequence: TGTGCCATCAGCGATCCGGGACTAGTCGCCGGGGAGCTGTTTTTT.

This clonotype turned up a few times. The chain links TRBV29-1 to TRBJ2-1; D remains ambiguous. V was cut by 6 bases and J by 9 bases, with 12 bases left in between. CDR1 is SQVTM, CDR2 ANQGSEA, per germline. The CDR3 length is 11 residues. This chain's CDR3 is CSVPRLAEQFF. The CDR3 coding sequence is TGCAGCGTCCCCAGGCTGGCTGAGCAGTTCTTC.

The chain couples TRBV15 to TRBJ2-6, with D possibly matching TRBD2 (6 bases). From germline, CDR1 is LNHNV and CDR2 YYDKDF (reference sequence). The V end was cut by 2 bases, the J end by 1 base, with 12 bases between. The CDR3 runs to 17 residues. CDR3 region: CATSRSRLVSGANVLTF. Written as DNA, the CDR3 is TGTGCCACCAGCAGAAGCAGACTAGTTTCTGGGGCCAACGTCCTGACTTTC.

The gene calls are TRBV11-2 and TRBJ2-1, with 10 bases fitting TRBD2. Looked up from germline, CDR1 is SGHAT and CDR2 is FQNNGV. The CDR3 has 16 residues. The J segment lost 4 bases and the V segment lost 5 bases, leaving 8 bases of the junction unmatched. The CDR3 here is CASSPPGTSVYNEQFF. The CDR3 DNA follows: TGTGCCAGCAGCCCCCCCGGGACTAGCGTATACAATGAGCAGTTCTTC.

This clonotype was observed a handful of times. The CDR3 protein is CASSPNRDFLYEQYF. Written as DNA, the CDR3 is TGTGCCAGCAGTCCTAACCGGGACTTTCTCTACGAGCAGTACTTC. The chain is built from TRBV28 and TRBJ2-7; possibly TRBD2 for D (6 bases). The V and J ends lost 5 bases and 3 bases respectively, with 17 bases between them. Germline V gene sequence: CDR1 MDHEN, CDR2 SYDVKM. The CDR3 covers 15 residues.

The chain has TRBV18 and TRBJ2-7, with a weak D call TRBD1 (5 bases). CDR1 KGHSH and CDR2 LQKENI come from the germline V gene. V lost 2 bases and J 2 bases, leaving 13 bases between the germline ends. There are 15 residues in the CDR3. CDR3 in amino acids: CASSPNARVTYEQYF. The CDR3 DNA follows: TGTGCCAGCTCACCAAACGCCAGGGTGACCTACGAGCAGTACTTC.

V gene TRBV7-2 combines with J gene TRBJ2-7; 12 bases are shared with TRBD2. V shed 5 bases, J shed 5 bases, and the junction held 4 bases outside the gene matches. This CDR3 comprises 14 residues. In germline, CDR1 is SGHTA, CDR2 FQGNSA. The CDR3 is CASSRTSGNDEQYF. CDR3 bases: TGTGCCAGCAGCCGGACTAGCGGGAACGACGAGCAGTACTTC.